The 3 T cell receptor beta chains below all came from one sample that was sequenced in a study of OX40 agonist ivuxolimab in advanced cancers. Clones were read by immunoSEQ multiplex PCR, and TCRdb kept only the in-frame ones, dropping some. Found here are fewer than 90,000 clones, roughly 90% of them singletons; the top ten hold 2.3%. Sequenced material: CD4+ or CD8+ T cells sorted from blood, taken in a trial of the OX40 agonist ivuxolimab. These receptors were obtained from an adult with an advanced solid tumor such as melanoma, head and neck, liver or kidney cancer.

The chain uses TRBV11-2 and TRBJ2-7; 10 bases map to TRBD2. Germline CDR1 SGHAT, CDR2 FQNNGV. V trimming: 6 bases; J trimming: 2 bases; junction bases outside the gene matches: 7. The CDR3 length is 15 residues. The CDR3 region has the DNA TGTGCCAGCAGTCCCGGACTAGCGGTTGCCTACGAGCAGTACTTC. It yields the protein CASSPGLAVAYEQYF.

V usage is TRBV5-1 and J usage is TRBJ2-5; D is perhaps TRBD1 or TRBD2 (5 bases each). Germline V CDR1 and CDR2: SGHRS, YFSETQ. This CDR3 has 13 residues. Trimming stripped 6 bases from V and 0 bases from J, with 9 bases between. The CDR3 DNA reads TGCGCCAGCACCCTGGGGGACCAAGAGACCCAGTACTTC. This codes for CASTLGDQETQYF. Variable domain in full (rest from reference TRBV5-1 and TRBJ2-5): KAGVTQTPRYLIKTRGQQVTLSCSPISGHRSVSWYQQTPGQGLQFLFEYFSETQRNKGNFPGRFSGRQFSNSRSEMNVSTLELGDSALYLCASTLGDQETQYFGPGTRLLVL.

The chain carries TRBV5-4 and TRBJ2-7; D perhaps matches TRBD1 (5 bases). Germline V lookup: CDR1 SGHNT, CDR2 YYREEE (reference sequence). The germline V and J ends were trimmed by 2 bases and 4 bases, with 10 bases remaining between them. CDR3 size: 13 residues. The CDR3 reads CASSFAGKYEQYF. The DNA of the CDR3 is TGTGCCAGCAGCTTCGCAGGGAAATACGAGCAGTACTTC.